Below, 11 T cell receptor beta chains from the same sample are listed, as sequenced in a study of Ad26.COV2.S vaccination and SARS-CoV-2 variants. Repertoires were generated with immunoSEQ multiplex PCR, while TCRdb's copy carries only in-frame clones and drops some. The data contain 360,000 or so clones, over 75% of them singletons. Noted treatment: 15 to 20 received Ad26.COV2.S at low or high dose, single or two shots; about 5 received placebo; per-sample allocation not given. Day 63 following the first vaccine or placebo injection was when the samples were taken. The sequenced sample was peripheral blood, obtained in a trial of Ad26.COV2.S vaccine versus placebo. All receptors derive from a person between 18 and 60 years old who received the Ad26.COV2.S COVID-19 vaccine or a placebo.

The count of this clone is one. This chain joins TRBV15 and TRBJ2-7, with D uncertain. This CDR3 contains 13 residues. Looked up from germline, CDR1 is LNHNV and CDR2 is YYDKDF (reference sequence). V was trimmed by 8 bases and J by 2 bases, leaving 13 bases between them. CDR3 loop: CATGYSRAYEQYF. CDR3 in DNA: TGTGCCACCGGATATTCAAGGGCCTACGAGCAGTACTTC.

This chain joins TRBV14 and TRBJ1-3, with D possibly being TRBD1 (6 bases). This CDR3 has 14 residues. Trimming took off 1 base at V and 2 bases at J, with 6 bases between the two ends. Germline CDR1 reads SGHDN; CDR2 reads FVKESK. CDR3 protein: CASSQGTAGNTIYF. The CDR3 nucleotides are TGTGCCAGCAGCCAAGGGACAGCTGGAAACACCATATATTTT.

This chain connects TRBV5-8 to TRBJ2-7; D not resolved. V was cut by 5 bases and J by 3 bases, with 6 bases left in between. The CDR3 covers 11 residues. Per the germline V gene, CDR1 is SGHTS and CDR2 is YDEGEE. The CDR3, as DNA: TGTGCCAGCAGGAAGGACTACGAGCAGTACTTC. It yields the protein CASRKDYEQYF.

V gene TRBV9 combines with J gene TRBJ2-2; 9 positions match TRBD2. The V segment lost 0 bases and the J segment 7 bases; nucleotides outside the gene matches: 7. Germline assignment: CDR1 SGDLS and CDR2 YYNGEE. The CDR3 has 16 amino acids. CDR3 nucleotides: TGTGCCAGCAGCGTAGGGTCTAGCGGGGAGGTCGGGGAGCTGTTTTTT. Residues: CASSVGSSGEVGELFF.

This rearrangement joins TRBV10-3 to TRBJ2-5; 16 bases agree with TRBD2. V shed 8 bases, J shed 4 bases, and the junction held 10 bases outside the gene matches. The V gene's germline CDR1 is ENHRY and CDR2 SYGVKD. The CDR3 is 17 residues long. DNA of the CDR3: TGTGCCATCGCACCGGGACTAGCGGGGGGGCCCCCAGAGACCCAGTACTTC. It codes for CAIAPGLAGGPPETQYF.

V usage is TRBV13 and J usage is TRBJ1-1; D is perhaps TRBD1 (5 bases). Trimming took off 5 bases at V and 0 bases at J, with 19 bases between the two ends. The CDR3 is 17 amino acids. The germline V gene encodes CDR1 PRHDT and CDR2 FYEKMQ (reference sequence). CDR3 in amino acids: CASSRYLGRKMNTEAFF. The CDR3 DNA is TGTGCCAGCAGCCGTTACCTGGGACGCAAAATGAACACTGAAGCTTTCTTT.

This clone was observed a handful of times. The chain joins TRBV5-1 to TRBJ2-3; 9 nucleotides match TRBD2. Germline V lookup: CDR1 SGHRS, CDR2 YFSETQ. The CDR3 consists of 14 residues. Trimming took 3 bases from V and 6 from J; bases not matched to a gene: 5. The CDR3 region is CASSSGLAIDTQYF. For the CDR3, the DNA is TGCGCCAGCAGCTCCGGACTAGCGATCGATACGCAGTATTTT.

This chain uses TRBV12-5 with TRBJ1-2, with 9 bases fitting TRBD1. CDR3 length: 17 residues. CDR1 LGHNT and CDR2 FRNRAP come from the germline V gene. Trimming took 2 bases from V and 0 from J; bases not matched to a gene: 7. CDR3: CASGLFGQGKANYGYTF. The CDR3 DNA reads TGTGCTAGTGGTTTGTTCGGACAGGGGAAAGCTAACTATGGCTACACCTTC. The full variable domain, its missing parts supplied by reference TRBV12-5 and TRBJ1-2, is DARVTQTPRHKVTEMGQEVTMRCQPILGHNTVFWYRQTMMQGLELLAYFRNRAPLDDSGMPKDRFSAEMPDATLATLKIQPSEPRDSAVYFCASGLFGQGKANYGYTFGSGTRLTVV.

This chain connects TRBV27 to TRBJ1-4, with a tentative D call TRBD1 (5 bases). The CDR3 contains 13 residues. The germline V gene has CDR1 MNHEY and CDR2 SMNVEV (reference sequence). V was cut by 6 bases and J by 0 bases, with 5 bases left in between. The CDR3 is CASRTATNEKLFF. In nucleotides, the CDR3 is TGTGCCAGCAGGACAGCAACTAATGAAAAACTGTTTTTT.

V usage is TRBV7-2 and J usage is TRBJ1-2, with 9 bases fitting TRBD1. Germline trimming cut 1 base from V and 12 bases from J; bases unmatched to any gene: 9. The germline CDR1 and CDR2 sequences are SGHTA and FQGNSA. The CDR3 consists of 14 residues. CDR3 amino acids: CASSLDRGPRPNTF. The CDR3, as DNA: TGTGCCAGCAGCTTAGACAGGGGGCCCCGACCCAACACCTTC.

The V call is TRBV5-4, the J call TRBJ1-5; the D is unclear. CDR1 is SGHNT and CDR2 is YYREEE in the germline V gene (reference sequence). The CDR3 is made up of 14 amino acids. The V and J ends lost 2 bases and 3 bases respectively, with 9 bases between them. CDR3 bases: TGTGCCAGCAGCTTCTGGGGTTACAATCAGCCCCAGCATTTT. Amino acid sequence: CASSFWGYNQPQHF. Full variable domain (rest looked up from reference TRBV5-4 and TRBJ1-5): ETGVTQSPTHLIKTRGQQVTLRCSSQSGHNTVSWYQQALGQGPQFIFQYYREEENGRGNFPPRFSGLQFPNYSSELNVNALELDDSALYLCASSFWGYNQPQHFGDGTRLSIL.